This passage covers 3 T cell receptor beta chains from one sample sequenced in a study of T cell responses to AZD1222 COVID-19 vaccine. The method was immunoSEQ multiplex PCR; TCRdb's version includes in-frame clones alone and lacks a portion of them. The table has more than 140,000 clones, approximately 93% seen once; the top ten hold over 0.9%. This sample comprised peripheral blood, obtained on day 0 of MenACWY control vaccination. Receptors were obtained from an adult in good health.

This clone was counted a single time. This chain uses TRBV5-1 with TRBJ2-2; perhaps TRBD1 as D (7 bases). The CDR3 spans 13 residues. Trimming removed 5 bases at V and 5 bases at J, with 10 bases between. The germline V gene has CDR1 SGHRS and CDR2 YFSETQ. CDR3 region: CASRPGGTGELFF. As DNA, the CDR3 is TGCGCCAGCAGGCCAGGGGGGACCGGGGAGCTGTTTTTT.

This chain connects TRBV5-6 to TRBJ1-1; the D is unclear. Germline-derived CDR1 and CDR2 are SGHDT and YYEEEE. Trimming removed 2 bases from V and 5 bases from J, with 7 bases in between. The CDR3 extends over 12 amino acids. CDR3 residues: CASSFSDTEAFF. CDR3 sequence (DNA): TGTGCCAGCAGCTTTTCGGATACTGAAGCTTTCTTT.

This clone has a single count. The chain couples TRBV6-5 to TRBJ2-7, with D unclear. The germline V gene has CDR1 MNHEY and CDR2 SVGAGI. The CDR3 loop spans 12 amino acids. The V and J ends lost 7 bases and 6 bases respectively, with 13 bases between them. This CDR3 is CASTLQLGEQYF. In DNA form, the CDR3 reads TGTGCCAGCACGCTACAACTCGGCGAGCAGTACTTC.